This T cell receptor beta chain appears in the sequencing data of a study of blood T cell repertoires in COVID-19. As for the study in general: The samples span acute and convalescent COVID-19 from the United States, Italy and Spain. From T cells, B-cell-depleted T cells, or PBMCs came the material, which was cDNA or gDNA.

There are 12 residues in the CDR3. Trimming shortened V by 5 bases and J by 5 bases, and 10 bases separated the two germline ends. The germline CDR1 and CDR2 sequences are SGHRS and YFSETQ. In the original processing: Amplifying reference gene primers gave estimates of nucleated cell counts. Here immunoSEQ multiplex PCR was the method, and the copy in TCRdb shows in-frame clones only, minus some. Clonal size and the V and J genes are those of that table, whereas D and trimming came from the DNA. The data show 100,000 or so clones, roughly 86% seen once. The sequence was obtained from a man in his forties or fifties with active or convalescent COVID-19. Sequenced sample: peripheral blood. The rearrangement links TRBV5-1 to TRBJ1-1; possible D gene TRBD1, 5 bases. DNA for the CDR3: TGCGCCAGCAGTGCGGGGGATACTGAAGCTTTCTTT. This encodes CASSAGDTEAFF.